These T cell receptor beta chains were read from a single sample in a study of CD8 T cells in ankylosing spondylitis. Via MiXCR, TCRdb re-called the 5' RACE reads, giving one row per CDR3 protein. The table lists about 240,000 distinct CDR3 sequences, less than 9.5% of them singletons. The sequencing input was blood, either unsorted or a sorted T cell fraction (not recorded which). The receptors were gathered from a female donor with ankylosing spondylitis or in good health (not recorded which). Both conserved end residues are part of each CDR3. Each record gives: clone size, V gene, D gene, J gene, CDR3 DNA, CDR3 protein. A D gene is named only where the DNA matches it firmly. Some rows have no size entry. The others give once, few or many, or a class for an expanded clone.

many	TRBV10-3	NA	TRBJ1-1	TGTGCCATCAGTGAGTCAGGACTCAGGGTTACCACTGAAGCTTTCTTT	CAISESGLRVTTEAFF
many	TRBV19	NA	TRBJ1-2	TGTGCCAGTAGTCCGGACGGAGCCTATGGCTACACCTTC	CASSPDGAYGYTF
many	TRBV20-1	NA	TRBJ1-5	TGCAGTGCTAACCGAGGGGGTGGGCAGCCCCAGCATTTT	CSANRGGGQPQHF
many	TRBV5-6	NA	TRBJ1-1	TGTGCCAGCAGCTTGGGTGGGGCGAGCACTGAAGCTTTCTTT	CASSLGGASTEAFF
many	TRBV4-2	NA	TRBJ2-1	TGTGCCAGCAGCCAAGGGACCAGCTTCACCTACAATGAGCAGTTCTTC	CASSQGTSFTYNEQFF
many	TRBV20-1	NA	TRBJ1-2	TGCAGTGCTATGGGAGGGGCCTATGGCTACACCTTC	CSAMGGAYGYTF
many	TRBV29-1	TRBD1	TRBJ1-2	TGCAGCGCGCAGGGGGCCAGGGATGGCTACACCTTC	CSAQGARDGYTF
NA	TRBV9	NA	TRBJ2-3	TGTGCCAGCAGCGTACAAGGGGGAGTCACAGATACGCAGTATTTT	CASSVQGGVTDTQYF
many	TRBV20-1	NA	TRBJ2-5	TGCAGTGCTCCTAAATCCCCTACTAGCCCAAGGAGAGAGACCCAGTACTTC	CSAPKSPTSPRRETQYF
many	TRBV20-1	NA	TRBJ2-5	TGCAGTGCTAGAGCCGGGAGATTTGGAGAGACCCAGTACTTC	CSARAGRFGETQYF
many	TRBV4-3	NA	TRBJ1-1	TGCGCCAGCAGCCAAGATTGGGACCCGAACACTGAAGCTTTCTTT	CASSQDWDPNTEAFF
NA	TRBV27	NA	TRBJ1-1	TGTGCCAGAAGTTTGGGGGGGGGCACTGAAGCTTTCTTT	CARSLGGGTEAFF
many	TRBV20-1	NA	TRBJ2-7	TGCAGTGCTTGGGGGAGTACCTACGAGCAGTACTTC	CSAWGSTYEQYF
many	TRBV29-1	TRBD2	TRBJ2-1	TGCAGCGTTCCAGGGACTAGCGGGATCTACAATGAGCAGTTCTTC	CSVPGTSGIYNEQFF
many	TRBV2	NA	TRBJ2-3	TGTGCCAGCAGTGCATTTGAGGGAGGCACAGATACGCAGTATTTT	CASSAFEGGTDTQYF
few	TRBV6-4	NA	TRBJ1-1	TGTGCCAGCAGTGAAGGGAGTGGGACTGAAGCTTTCTTT	CASSEGSGTEAFF
few	TRBV29-1	NA	TRBJ1-4	TGCAGCGTTGGACAGTCCAATGAAAAACTGTTTTTT	CSVGQSNEKLFF
many	TRBV5-1	TRBD2	TRBJ2-1	TGCGCCAGCAGCTCCCCGGGACTAGCGGGAGGAGGGCAGCAGTTCTTC	CASSSPGLAGGGQQFF
many	TRBV3-1	NA	TRBJ2-5	TGTGCCAGCAGCCCCTTCGGGCGGGAACAAGAGACCCAGTACTTC	CASSPFGREQETQYF
many	TRBV28	TRBD2	TRBJ2-1	TGTGCCAGCAGTTTTGCGAGTAGCGGGAGCCCCTCGGATGAGCAGTTCTTC	CASSFASSGSPSDEQFF
many	TRBV5-1	NA	TRBJ2-1	TGCGCCAGCAGCTTGGGAGGGGTACGGATACAGAGTGAGCAGTTCTTC	CASSLGGVRIQSEQFF
many	TRBV9	TRBD2	TRBJ2-3	TGTGCCAGCAGCGTAGCTCTGGGACTAGCAGCAGATACGCAGTATTTT	CASSVALGLAADTQYF
few	TRBV7-9	TRBD2	TRBJ2-1	TGTGCCAGCAGCTTCCCGCGGGAGGAGGGCAATGAGCAGTTCTTC	CASSFPREEGNEQFF
many	TRBV12-3/TRBV12-4	NA	TRBJ2-3	TGTGCCAGCAGTTTGGGGACCGGGACCAGCACAGATACGCAGTATTTT	CASSLGTGTSTDTQYF
many	TRBV29-1	TRBD1	TRBJ1-2	TGCAGCGTTGGACAGGGAGACGGCTACACCTTC	CSVGQGDGYTF
NA	TRBV20-1	NA	TRBJ2-7	TGCAGTGCTGGGGTCTACGAGGGGGTTTACGAGCAGTACTTC	CSAGVYEGVYEQYF
many	TRBV5-1	NA	TRBJ2-5	TGCGCCAGCAGCTTGGAGGTCCAGACCCAGTACTTC	CASSLEVQTQYF
many	TRBV14	TRBD1	TRBJ2-6	TGTGCCAGCAGCCAGACAGGGTTTGGGGCCAACGTCCTGACTTTC	CASSQTGFGANVLTF
many	TRBV7-3	NA	TRBJ2-1	TGTGCCAGCAGCTTAAAGGGCTCCAGGAGTTCCTCCAATGAGCAGTTCTTC	CASSLKGSRSSSNEQFF
many	TRBV4-3	NA	TRBJ2-3	TGCGCCAGCAGCCGATTCGGAGATACGCAGTATTTT	CASSRFGDTQYF
many	TRBV5-1	TRBD2	TRBJ2-1	TGCGCCAGCAGCCAAGGTTCGACGGGAGGTTGGTACAATGAGCAGTTCTTC	CASSQGSTGGWYNEQFF
many	TRBV7-9	NA	TRBJ1-1	TGTGCCAGCAGCTTACGGGACACCACTAACACTGAAGCTTTCTTT	CASSLRDTTNTEAFF
NA	TRBV7-2	TRBD2	TRBJ2-5	TGTGCCAGCGGGGTAGGACTAGCGGGTTCAGAGACCCAGTACTTC	CASGVGLAGSETQYF
many	TRBV6-5	TRBD2	TRBJ2-5	TGTGCCAGCAGTTACTCCGGCGGGAGAAAGACCCAGTACTTC	CASSYSGGRKTQYF
many	TRBV11-2	NA	TRBJ2-7	TGTGCCACTCAGAGAAACAGGGCTTTGGCCTACGAGCAGTACTTC	CATQRNRALAYEQYF
many	TRBV4-3	NA	TRBJ2-2	TGCGCCAGCAGCCGTTCTGGGGGAATGACTGGGGAGCTGTTTTTT	CASSRSGGMTGELFF
many	TRBV29-1	NA	TRBJ1-1	TGCAGCGTTGAGGGGGGTTTGGAGGGTTTGGCTGAAGCTTTCTTT	CSVEGGLEGLAEAFF
many	TRBV11-2	NA	TRBJ2-7	TGTGCCAGCAGCCCCCTGACGCGCCGGGGGGAGCAGTACTTC	CASSPLTRRGEQYF
NA	TRBV5-1	NA	TRBJ2-1	TGCGCCAGCAGCACACAGGGTATTCACAATGAGCAGTTCTTC	CASSTQGIHNEQFF
many	TRBV30	NA	TRBJ2-1	TGTGCCTGGAAAGGGGACTTGTACAATGAGCAGTTCTTC	CAWKGDLYNEQFF
NA	TRBV7-3	NA	TRBJ2-3	TGTGCCAGCAGCACCTTCGGGAGCACAGATACGCAGTATTTT	CASSTFGSTDTQYF
many	TRBV24-1	NA	TRBJ1-2	TGTGCCACCAGTGAAACAGGCCGGAACTATGGCTACACCTTC	CATSETGRNYGYTF
few	TRBV20-1	NA	TRBJ2-1	TGCAGTGCTAGATTACGGACCGCTGAGCAGTTCTTC	CSARLRTAEQFF
many	TRBV28	NA	TRBJ2-7	TGTGCCAGCAGTTTCAATTCAGTTTTTTCCTACGAGCAGTACTTC	CASSFNSVFSYEQYF
many	TRBV21-1	NA	TRBJ2-4	TGTGCCAGCAGCAATGGAGCGGGCTGGCCCAAAAACATTCAGTACTTC	CASSNGAGWPKNIQYF